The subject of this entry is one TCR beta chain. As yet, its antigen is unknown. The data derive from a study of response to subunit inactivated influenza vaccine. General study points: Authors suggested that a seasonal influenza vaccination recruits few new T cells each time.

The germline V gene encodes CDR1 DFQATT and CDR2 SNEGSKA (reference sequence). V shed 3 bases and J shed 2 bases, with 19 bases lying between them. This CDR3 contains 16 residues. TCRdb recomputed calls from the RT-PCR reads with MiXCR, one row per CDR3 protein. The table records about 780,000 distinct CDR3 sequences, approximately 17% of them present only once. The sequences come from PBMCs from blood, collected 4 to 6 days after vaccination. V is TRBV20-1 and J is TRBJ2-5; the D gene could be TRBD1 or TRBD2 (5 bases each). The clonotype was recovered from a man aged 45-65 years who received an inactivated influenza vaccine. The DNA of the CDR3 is TGCAGTGCTAGCCCCATGTCGTCTGGGGGTCAAGAGACCCAGTACTTC. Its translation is CSASPMSSGGQETQYF.